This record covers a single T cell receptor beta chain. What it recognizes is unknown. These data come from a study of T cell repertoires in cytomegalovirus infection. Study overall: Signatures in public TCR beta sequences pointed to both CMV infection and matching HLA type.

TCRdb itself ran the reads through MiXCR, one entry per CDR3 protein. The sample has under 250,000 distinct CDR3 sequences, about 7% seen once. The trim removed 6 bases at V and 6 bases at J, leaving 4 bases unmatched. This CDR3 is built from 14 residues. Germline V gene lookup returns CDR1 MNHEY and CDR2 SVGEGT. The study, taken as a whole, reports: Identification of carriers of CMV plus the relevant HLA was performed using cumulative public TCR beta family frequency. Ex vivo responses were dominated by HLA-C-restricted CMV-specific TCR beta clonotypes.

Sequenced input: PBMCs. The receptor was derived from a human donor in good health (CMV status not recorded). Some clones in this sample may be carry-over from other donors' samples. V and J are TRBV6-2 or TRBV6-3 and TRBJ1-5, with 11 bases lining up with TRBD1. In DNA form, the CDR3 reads TGTGCCAGCAGCCGGGGACAGGGGGGTCAGCCCCAGCATTTT. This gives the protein CASSRGQGGQPQHF.